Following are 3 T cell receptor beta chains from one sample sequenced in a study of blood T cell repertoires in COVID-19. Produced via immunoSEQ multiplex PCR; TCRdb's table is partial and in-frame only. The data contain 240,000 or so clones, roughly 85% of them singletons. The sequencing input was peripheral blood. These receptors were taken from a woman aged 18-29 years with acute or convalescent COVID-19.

The CDR3 DNA reads TGTGCCTTGACCCTTTCGCGGGGCTACACCTTC. The encoded protein is CALTLSRGYTF. V is TRBV30 and J is TRBJ1-2; D gene unclear. The CDR3 is made up of 11 amino acids. V lost 7 bases to trimming and J lost 8 bases, with 14 bases between them. The germline V gene encodes CDR1 GTSNPN and CDR2 SVGIG (reference sequence).

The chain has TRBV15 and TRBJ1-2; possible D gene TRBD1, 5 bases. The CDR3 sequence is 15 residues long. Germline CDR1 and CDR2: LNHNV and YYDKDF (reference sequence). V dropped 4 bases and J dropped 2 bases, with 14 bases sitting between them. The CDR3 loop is CATSKRRDGNYGYTF. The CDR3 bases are TGTGCCACCAGCAAGAGGCGGGACGGCAACTATGGCTACACCTTC.

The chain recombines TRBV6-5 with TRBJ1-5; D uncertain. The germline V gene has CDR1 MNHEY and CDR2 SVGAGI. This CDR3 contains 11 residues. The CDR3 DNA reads TGTGGGCCGTTGAACAATCAGCCCCAGCATTTT. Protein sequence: CGPLNNQPQHF.